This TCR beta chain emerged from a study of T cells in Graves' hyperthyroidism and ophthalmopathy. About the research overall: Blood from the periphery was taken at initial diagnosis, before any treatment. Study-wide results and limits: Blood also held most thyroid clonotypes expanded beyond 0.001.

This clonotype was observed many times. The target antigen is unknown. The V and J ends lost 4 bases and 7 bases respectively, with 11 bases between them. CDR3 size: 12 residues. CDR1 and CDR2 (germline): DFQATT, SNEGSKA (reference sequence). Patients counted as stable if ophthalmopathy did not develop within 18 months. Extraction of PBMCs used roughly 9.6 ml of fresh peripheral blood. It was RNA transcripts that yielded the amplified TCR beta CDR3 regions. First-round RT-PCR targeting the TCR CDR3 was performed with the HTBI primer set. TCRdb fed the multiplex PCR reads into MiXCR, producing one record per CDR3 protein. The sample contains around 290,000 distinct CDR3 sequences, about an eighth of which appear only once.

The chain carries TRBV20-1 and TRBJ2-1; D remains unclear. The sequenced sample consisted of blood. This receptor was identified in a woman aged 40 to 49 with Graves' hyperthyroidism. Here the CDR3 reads CSAMGLENEQFF. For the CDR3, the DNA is TGCAGTGCTATGGGTCTAGAAAATGAGCAGTTCTTC.